The 30 T cell receptor beta chains given below trace back to one sample, sequenced in a study of blood T cell repertoires in COVID-19. The data were produced by immunoSEQ multiplex PCR, yet TCRdb's version contains in-frame clones alone and is incomplete. Seen here are approximately 50,000 clones, 79% observed once, and the top ten hold about 25%. Sequencing was performed on peripheral blood. Source of these receptors: a man aged 65-85 years with acute or convalescent COVID-19.

The J gene is TRBJ1-6, the V gene TRBV11-3; D is unresolved. The CDR3 loop spans 13 amino acids. CDR1 SGHNT and CDR2 YENEEA come from the germline V gene. V dropped 5 bases and J dropped 6 bases, with 8 bases sitting between them. CDR3 loop: CASSIQSNSPLHF. CDR3 in DNA: TGTGCCAGCAGCATACAGAGTAATTCACCCCTCCACTTT.

This rearrangement joins TRBV30 to TRBJ1-1, with D tentatively TRBD1 (6 bases). Germline V CDR1 and CDR2: GTSNPN, SVGIG (reference sequence). The CDR3 is 14 residues long. The V and J ends lost 4 bases and 14 bases respectively, with 26 bases between them. The CDR3 DNA sequence: TGTGCCTGGACCCTAAAAGGGGGTATCCCCAATGGCTTCTTT. It specifies CAWTLKGGIPNGFF.

The V call is TRBV5-1, the J call TRBJ2-3, with a tentative D call TRBD1 (6 bases). The CDR3 runs 14 residues. CDR1 is SGHRS, CDR2 YFSETQ, per germline. The germline V and J ends were trimmed by 3 bases and 3 bases, with 11 bases remaining between them. The CDR3 reads CASSSDSGTDTQYF. In nucleotides, the CDR3 is TGCGCCAGCAGCTCGGACAGTGGGACAGATACGCAGTATTTT.

The chain uses TRBV6-5 and TRBJ2-5; 7 bases map to TRBD1. This CDR3 has 14 residues. V lost 2 bases to trimming and J lost 1 base; unmatched junction nucleotides: 1. CDR1 MNHEY and CDR2 SVGAGI come from the germline V gene. CDR3 protein: CASSYPGGQETQYF. The DNA for the CDR3 is TGTGCCAGCAGTTACCCAGGGGGCCAAGAGACCCAGTACTTC.

This clone showed up just a few times. J is TRBJ2-7 and V is TRBV20-1; TRBD1 is a possible D gene (6 bases). The V and J ends lost 6 bases and 3 bases respectively, with 9 bases between them. The CDR3 runs 11 residues. Germline V gene data show CDR1 as DFQATT and CDR2 as SNEGSKA (reference sequence). DNA of the CDR3: TGCAGTGCAATACAGGGCTACGAGCAGTACTTC. Protein: CSAIQGYEQYF.

The chain recombines TRBV6-5 with TRBJ1-2, with D unclear. Germline V gene data show CDR1 as MNHEY and CDR2 as SVGAGI. CDR3 length: 14 amino acids. Trimming pared 6 bases from V and 3 bases from J, leaving 14 bases between. CDR3 in DNA: TGTGCCAGCAGACATTCTCCGCGGGACTATGGCTACACCTTC. It translates to CASRHSPRDYGYTF.

The chain is built from TRBV20-1 and TRBJ1-1; no definite D call. The V gene's germline CDR1 is DFQATT and CDR2 SNEGSKA (reference sequence). Trimming left V 6 bases short and J 0 bases short, with 5 bases between. This CDR3 comprises 11 residues. The CDR3: CSAKMNTEAFF. CDR3 nucleotides: TGCAGTGCCAAAATGAACACTGAAGCTTTCTTT.

The rearrangement joins TRBV3-1 (or the pseudogene TRBV3-2) to TRBJ2-5; 7 bases are a match to TRBD1. The CDR3 has 16 residues. The V and J ends lost 5 bases and 4 bases, in that order; junction bases with no gene match: 13. CDR1 and CDR2 (germline): LGHDT, YNNKEL (reference sequence). This CDR3 is CASSRLDRERRETQYF. As DNA, the CDR3 is TGTGCCAGCAGCAGATTAGACAGGGAGAGGAGAGAGACCCAGTACTTC.

This chain links TRBV7-2 with TRBJ1-2; D is ambiguous. Germline lookup yields CDR1 SGHTA and CDR2 FQGNSA. V was clipped by 4 bases and J by 4 bases, with 16 bases between them. This CDR3 has 15 amino acids. CDR3 sequence (DNA): TGTGCCAGCAGCTCGAACGGGGTAGTGCGCTATGGCTACACCTTC. Translated: CASSSNGVVRYGYTF.

This chain joins TRBV5-1 and TRBJ1-2; weak D call: TRBD1 (6 bases). The V gene lost 4 bases and the J gene lost 8 bases, with 15 bases spanning the gap. From germline, CDR1 is SGHRS and CDR2 YFSETQ. The CDR3 has 13 residues. CDR3 DNA: TGCGCCAGCAGCCGACAGGACCCTAGGGGCTACACCTTC. Translation: CASSRQDPRGYTF.

The chain is built from TRBV7-8 and TRBJ2-1, with TRBD1 matching 10 bases. CDR1 SGHVS and CDR2 FQNEAQ come from the germline V gene. Trimming at V came to 1 base and at J to 4 bases, leaving 7 bases not matched to a gene. This CDR3 is 17 amino acids long. This CDR3 is CASSLEAGTGAYNEQFF. The CDR3 region has the DNA TGTGCCAGCAGCTTAGAAGCTGGGACAGGGGCTTACAATGAGCAGTTCTTC.

V and J are TRBV5-5 and TRBJ2-7, with D possibly TRBD2 on 6 matching bases. Germline V gene sequence: CDR1 SGHKS, CDR2 YYEKEE (reference sequence). The CDR3 covers 15 residues. The V gene lost 4 bases and the J gene lost 4 bases, with 18 bases spanning the gap. The CDR3 protein is CASSQGAGGLYEQYF. DNA for the CDR3: TGTGCCAGCAGCCAAGGGGCCGGGGGACTTTACGAGCAGTACTTC.

The count of this clone is one. This sequence joins TRBV19 and TRBJ2-3; 8 bases align to TRBD1. J lost 1 base, V lost 6 bases, and 9 bases had no gene match. In germline, CDR1 is LNHDA, CDR2 SQIVND (reference sequence). The CDR3 covers 16 residues. The CDR3 coding sequence is TGTGCCAGTAGGCTCTCATCAGGGGGCCGCACAGATACGCAGTATTTT. Its protein product is CASRLSSGGRTDTQYF. The variable domain in full, completed from reference TRBV19 and TRBJ2-3, reads DGGITQSPKYLFRKEGQNVTLSCEQNLNHDAMYWYRQDPGQGLRLIYYSQIVNDFQKGDIAEGYSVSREKKESFPLTVTSAQKNPTAFYLCASRLSSGGRTDTQYFGPGTRLTVL.

The V and J genes are TRBV6-5 and TRBJ1-2; unclear D gene. V lost 10 bases and J lost 4, with 13 bases in between. CDR3 length equals 12 residues. Germline V lookup: CDR1 MNHEY, CDR2 SVGAGI. The CDR3 DNA reads TGTGCCACCGAGCGGATGGGCTATGGCTACACCTTC. It encodes CATERMGYGYTF.

This chain connects TRBV5-1 to TRBJ2-7, with TRBD2 as a possible D gene (6 bases). The length of the CDR3 is 14 residues. The V end was cut by 7 bases, the J end by 6 bases, with 20 bases between. CDR1 is SGHRS, CDR2 YFSETQ, per germline. As DNA, the CDR3 is TGCGCCAGCTCTTTTAGCGGATTGACCGCCGAGCAGTACTTC. It translates to CASSFSGLTAEQYF. Filled out from reference TRBV5-1 and TRBJ2-7, the complete variable domain reads KAGVTQTPRYLIKTRGQQVTLSCSPISGHRSVSWYQQTPGQGLQFLFEYFSETQRNKGNFPGRFSGRQFSNSRSEMNVSTLELGDSALYLCASSFSGLTAEQYFGPGTRLTVT.

The chain has TRBV3-1 (or the pseudogene TRBV3-2) and TRBJ1-4; the D is unclear. V was shortened by 4 bases and J by 8 bases, with 11 bases between the two germline ends. This CDR3 is built from 13 residues. Germline CDR1 reads LGHDT; CDR2 reads YNNKEL (reference sequence). This CDR3 reads CASSRTGEEKLFF. The CDR3 DNA reads as TGTGCCAGCAGCCGGACGGGAGAAGAAAAACTGTTTTTT.

The gene calls are TRBV9 and TRBJ2-2; TRBD1 is a possible D gene (6 bases). Germline-derived CDR1 and CDR2 are SGDLS and YYNGEE. V lost 1 base to trimming and J lost 3 bases, with 10 bases between them. This CDR3 is 15 amino acids long. CDR3 sequence: CASSVQGRDTGELFF. CDR3 nucleotide sequence: TGTGCCAGCAGCGTACAGGGGCGGGACACCGGGGAGCTGTTTTTT.

This clone appeared a single time. This chain uses TRBV29-1 with TRBJ1-3; TRBD1 agrees at 8 bases. The J segment lost 0 bases and the V segment lost 7 bases, leaving 5 bases of the junction unmatched. Germline CDR1 and CDR2: SQVTM and ANQGSEA. The CDR3 loop spans 14 amino acids. The DNA for the CDR3 is TGCAGCGCCTGGACAGGGCACTCTGGAAACACCATATATTTT. Amino acids: CSAWTGHSGNTIYF.

CDR3 protein: CAIHGQGADEQFF. The CDR3 bases are TGTGCCATCCATGGGCAGGGGGCCGATGAGCAGTTCTTC. The chain combines TRBV10-3 with TRBJ2-1; the match to TRBD1 covers 8 bases. The CDR3 is made up of 13 amino acids. CDR1 and CDR2 from the germline V gene are ENHRY and SYGVKD. Trimming at V came to 8 bases and at J to 8 bases, leaving 8 bases not matched to a gene.

The chain links TRBV27 to TRBJ2-1, with 9 bases lining up with TRBD1. Germline CDR1 reads MNHEY; CDR2 reads SMNVEV (reference sequence). With 3 bases clipped from V and 7 bases from J, the junction kept 7 bases outside the gene matches. This CDR3 contains 15 residues. The CDR3 protein is CASSFLIGQGNEQFF. Written as DNA, the CDR3 is TGTGCCAGCAGTTTTCTTATAGGACAGGGGAATGAGCAGTTCTTC.

The chain recombines TRBV29-1 with TRBJ1-5, with 7 nucleotides matching TRBD1. This CDR3 has 14 amino acids. Per germline, CDR1 SQVTM and CDR2 ANQGSEA. V lost 6 bases to trimming and J lost 2 bases; unmatched junction nucleotides: 7. CDR3 sequence reads: CSVTGAGGNQPQHF. In DNA, the CDR3 is TGCAGCGTCACAGGGGCCGGAGGCAATCAGCCCCAGCATTTT.

This chain uses TRBV7-2 with TRBJ2-1; D possibly corresponds to TRBD1 (5 bases). V was shortened by 5 bases and J by 9 bases, with 14 bases between the two germline ends. Germline CDR1 reads SGHTA; CDR2 reads FQGNSA. The CDR3 consists of 13 residues. For the CDR3, the DNA is TGTGCCAGCAGCCCCAGGGATTGGGGTGAGCAGTTCTTC. Amino acid sequence: CASSPRDWGEQFF.

J is TRBJ2-7 and V is TRBV7-9; 15 positions match TRBD2. Germline CDR1 SEHNR, CDR2 FQNEAQ (reference sequence). The V and J ends lost 2 bases and 6 bases, in that order; junction bases with no gene match: 5. This CDR3 comprises 16 residues. The CDR3 DNA is TGTGCCAGCAGCTTACGCCCGGGACTAGCGGGAGGCGAGCAGTACTTC. Translating gives CASSLRPGLAGGEQYF. Using reference TRBV7-9 and TRBJ2-7 for the parts outside the CDR3, the full variable domain is DTGVSQNPRHKITKRGQNVTFRCDPISEHNRLYWYRQTLGQGPEFLTYFQNEAQLEKSRLLSDRFSAERPKGSFSTLEIQRTEQGDSAMYLCASSLRPGLAGGEQYFGPGTRLTVT.

The chain uses TRBV7-9 and TRBJ2-1, with D possibly matching TRBD1 (6 bases). Trimming removed 6 bases from V and 7 bases from J, with 10 bases in between. CDR3 length equals 12 residues. CDR1 is SEHNR, CDR2 FQNEAQ, per germline (reference sequence). In nucleotides, the CDR3 is TGTGCCAGCAGTACCCAGGGGAATGAGCAGTTCTTC. As protein: CASSTQGNEQFF.

The gene calls are TRBV7-6 and TRBJ1-6, with TRBD1 matching over 7 bases. V lost 2 bases, J lost 6 bases, and 4 bases stayed unmatched. CDR3 size: 15 residues. Germline V gene sequence: CDR1 SGHVS, CDR2 FNYEAQ. CDR3 in amino acids: CASSLRAGGNSPLHF. CDR3 coding DNA: TGTGCCAGCAGCTTAAGGGCAGGGGGTAATTCACCCCTCCACTTT.

This clone was recorded once. J is TRBJ1-6 and V is TRBV7-9, with 7 bases lining up with TRBD1. Trimming at V came to 1 base and at J to 7 bases, leaving 13 bases not matched to a gene. The CDR3 consists of 18 residues. CDR1 and CDR2 (germline): SEHNR, FQNEAQ (reference sequence). DNA of the CDR3: TGTGCCAGCAGCTTAGGAGACAGGGTATTACCCGGAAATTCACCCCTCCACTTT. It specifies CASSLGDRVLPGNSPLHF.

Worth noting for this clone: Different DNA sequences within this sample yield the same CDR3. The J gene is TRBJ1-5, the V gene TRBV3-1 (or the pseudogene TRBV3-2), with D perhaps matching TRBD1 (5 bases). This CDR3 is built from 17 residues. With 3 bases removed from V and 1 base from J, the gap between germline ends came to 16 bases. Germline V gene sequence: CDR1 LGHDT, CDR2 YNNKEL (reference sequence). CDR3 residues: CASSHGFGGASNQPQHF. The CDR3 DNA is TGTGCCAGCAGCCATGGGTTCGGGGGAGCCAGCAATCAGCCCCAGCATTTT.

The chain joins TRBV15 to TRBJ1-4; no reliable D call. CDR1 is LNHNV, CDR2 YYDKDF, per germline (reference sequence). CDR3 length: 17 residues. Trimming shortened V by 3 bases and J by 0 bases, and 14 bases separated the two germline ends. The CDR3 region has the DNA TGTGCCACCAGCAGTACTAGGTTGGGCTCAACTAATGAAAAACTGTTTTTT. Protein product: CATSSTRLGSTNEKLFF.

The table lists this clone with a few counts. J is TRBJ2-5 and V is TRBV7-8, with 7 bases identical to TRBD2. This CDR3 contains 15 residues. Germline V gives CDR1 SGHVS, CDR2 FQNEAQ. The junction had 6 bases not matched to a gene; V was cut back by 3 bases and J by 2 bases. Here the CDR3 reads CASSLPGTTQETQYF. The DNA of the CDR3 is TGTGCCAGCAGCTTGCCCGGGACTACGCAAGAGACCCAGTACTTC.

V gene TRBV4-2 combines with J gene TRBJ2-3, with 8 positions matching TRBD1. The length of the CDR3 is 20 residues. J gave up 0 bases and V 1 base, and 15 bases lay outside the gene matches. Germline V CDR1 and CDR2: LGHNA, YNFKEQ. CDR3 loop: CASSQVGETGDLSSTDTQYF. The CDR3, as DNA: TGTGCCAGCAGCCAAGTCGGTGAGACAGGGGACCTTTCTAGCACAGATACGCAGTATTTT.